The clone carrying this T cell receptor beta chain was found a few times. Its antigen remains unidentified. Sequence data for DNA of cultured CD4+ T cells were generated by the Oncomine TCR Beta short-read assay. TCRdb called the PCR reads again in MiXCR, with one record for every CDR3 protein. This sample has some 10,000 distinct CDR3 sequences, with about 42% found just once. This sample is part of a study of vaccination and CD4 T cells after COVID-19. Whole-study context: Two Hispanic individuals were among six male and four female convalescent patients.

The treatment: approximately nine-day PBMC culture with coronavirus spike peptide pools or control peptides (ViraFEST assay). The sequenced material came from CD4+ T cells from blood, cultured in vitro. The sequence came from a human donor who had recovered from COVID-19.

The CDR3 DNA is TGTGCCACCAGTGATGGAAGGGGACAGCAGCCCCAGCATTTT. Residues: CATSDGRGQQPQHF. This chain connects TRBV24-1 to TRBJ1-5; 7 bases align to TRBD1. Germline assignment: CDR1 KGHDR and CDR2 SFDVKD. This CDR3 contains 14 residues. Losses at the gene ends were 3 bases for V and 7 bases for J; bases not matched to a gene: 5.